The clone carrying this T cell receptor beta chain appeared many times. As to time point: sample taken at primary tumor resection. Whole RNA from tumor, nontumor lung or frozen PBMC was sequenced unsorted. TCRdb ran MiXCR on the 5' RACE reads and lists one entry per CDR3 protein. The sample includes some 21,000 distinct CDR3 sequences, just over 4.5% of them seen just once. After removal of 4 bases from V and 6 bases from J, the junction contained 12 bases not matched to a gene. The CDR3 sequence is 17 residues long. Germline assignment: CDR1 SGDLS and CDR2 YYNGEE. This entry is derived from a study of spatial heterogeneity in lung cancer.

V and J are TRBV9 and TRBJ2-4; TRBD2 aligns across 11 bases. Sequenced material: PBMCs, taken at surgery. This receptor was obtained from a male donor with early-stage non-small cell lung cancer. The CDR3 reads CASSSQASGGTGNIQYF. CDR3 bases: TGTGCCAGCAGCTCTCAAGCTAGCGGGGGGACGGGAAACATTCAGTACTTC.